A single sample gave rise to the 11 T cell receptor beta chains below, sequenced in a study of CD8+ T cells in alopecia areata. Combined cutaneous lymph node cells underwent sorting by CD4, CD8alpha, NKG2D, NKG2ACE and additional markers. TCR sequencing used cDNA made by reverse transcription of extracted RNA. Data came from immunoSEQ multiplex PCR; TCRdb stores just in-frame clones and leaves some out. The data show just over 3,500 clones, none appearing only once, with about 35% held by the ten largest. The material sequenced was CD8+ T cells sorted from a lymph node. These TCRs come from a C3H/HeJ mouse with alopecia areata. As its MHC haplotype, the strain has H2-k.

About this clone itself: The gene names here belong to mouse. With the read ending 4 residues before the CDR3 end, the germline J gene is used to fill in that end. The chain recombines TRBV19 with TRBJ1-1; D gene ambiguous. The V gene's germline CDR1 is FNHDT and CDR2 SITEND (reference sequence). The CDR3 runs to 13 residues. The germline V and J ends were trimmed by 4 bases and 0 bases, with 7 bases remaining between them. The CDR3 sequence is CASSPDTNTEVFF. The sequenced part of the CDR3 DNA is TGTGCCAGCAGTCCCGACACAAACACA.

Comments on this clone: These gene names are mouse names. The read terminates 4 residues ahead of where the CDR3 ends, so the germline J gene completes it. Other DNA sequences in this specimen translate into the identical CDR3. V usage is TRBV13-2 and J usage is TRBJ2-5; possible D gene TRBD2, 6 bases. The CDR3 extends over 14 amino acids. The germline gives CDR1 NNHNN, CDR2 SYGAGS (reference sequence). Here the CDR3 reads CASGDAGAQDTQYF. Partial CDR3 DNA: TGTGCCAGCGGTGATGCTGGGGCGCAGGAC.

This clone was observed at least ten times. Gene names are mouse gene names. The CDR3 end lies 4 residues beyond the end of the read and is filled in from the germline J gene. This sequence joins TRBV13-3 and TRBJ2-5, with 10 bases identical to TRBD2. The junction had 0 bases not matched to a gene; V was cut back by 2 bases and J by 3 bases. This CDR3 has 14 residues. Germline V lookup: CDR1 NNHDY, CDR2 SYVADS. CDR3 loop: CASSELGGQDTQYF. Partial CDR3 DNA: TGTGCCAGCAGTGAACTGGGGGGGCAAGAC.

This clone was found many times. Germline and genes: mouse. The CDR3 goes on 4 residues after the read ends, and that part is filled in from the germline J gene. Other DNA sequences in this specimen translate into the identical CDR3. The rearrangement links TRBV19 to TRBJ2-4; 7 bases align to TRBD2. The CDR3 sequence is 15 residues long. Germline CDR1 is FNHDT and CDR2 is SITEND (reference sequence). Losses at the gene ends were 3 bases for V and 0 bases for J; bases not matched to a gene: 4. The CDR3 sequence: CASSSDWASQNTLYF. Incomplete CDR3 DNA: TGTGCCAGCAGTAGCGACTGGGCTAGTCAAAAC. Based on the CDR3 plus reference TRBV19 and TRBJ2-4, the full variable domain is GGIITQTPKFLIGQEGQKLTLKCQQNFNHDTMYWYRQDSGKGLRLIYYSITENDLQKGDLSEGYDASREKKSSFSLTVTSAQKNEMAVFLCASSSDWASQNTLYFGAGTRLSVL.

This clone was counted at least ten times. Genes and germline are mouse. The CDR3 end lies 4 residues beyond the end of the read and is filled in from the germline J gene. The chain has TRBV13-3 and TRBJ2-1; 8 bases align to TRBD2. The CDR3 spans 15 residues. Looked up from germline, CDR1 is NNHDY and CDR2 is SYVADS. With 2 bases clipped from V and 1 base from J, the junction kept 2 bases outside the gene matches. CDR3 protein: CASSDWGENYAEQFF. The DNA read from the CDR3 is TGTGCCAGCAGTGACTGGGGGGAGAACTATGCT.

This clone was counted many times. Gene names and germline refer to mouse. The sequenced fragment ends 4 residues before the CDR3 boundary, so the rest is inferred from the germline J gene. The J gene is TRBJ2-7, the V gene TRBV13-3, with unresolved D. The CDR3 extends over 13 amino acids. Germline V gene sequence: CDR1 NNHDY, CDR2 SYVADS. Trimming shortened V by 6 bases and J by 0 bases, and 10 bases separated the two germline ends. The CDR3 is CASKDKSSYEQYF. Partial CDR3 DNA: TGTGCCAGCAAAGACAAAAGCTCCTAT.

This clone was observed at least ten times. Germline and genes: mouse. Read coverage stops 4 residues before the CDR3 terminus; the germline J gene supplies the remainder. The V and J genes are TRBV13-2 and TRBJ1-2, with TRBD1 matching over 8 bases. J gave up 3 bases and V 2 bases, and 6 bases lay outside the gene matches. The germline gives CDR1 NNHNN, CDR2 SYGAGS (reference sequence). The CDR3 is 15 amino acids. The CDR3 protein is CASGESRQGYSDYTF. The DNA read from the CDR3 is TGTGCCAGCGGTGAATCCAGACAGGGGTACTCC.

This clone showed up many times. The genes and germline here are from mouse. CDR3 DNA, as far as it was read: TGTGCCAGCGGTGTTTCACAGGGGACGGACTCC. Its protein is CASGVSQGTDS. In full, the CDR3 is CASGVSQGTDSDYTF. This chain connects TRBV13-2 to TRBJ1-2; 7 bases agree with TRBD1. The sequence runs out 4 residues before the end of the CDR3; the remainder is reconstructed from the germline J gene. The junction had 8 bases not matched to a gene; V was cut back by 3 bases and J by 3 bases. The germline CDR1 and CDR2 sequences are NNHNN and SYGAGS (reference sequence). This CDR3 is built from 15 residues.

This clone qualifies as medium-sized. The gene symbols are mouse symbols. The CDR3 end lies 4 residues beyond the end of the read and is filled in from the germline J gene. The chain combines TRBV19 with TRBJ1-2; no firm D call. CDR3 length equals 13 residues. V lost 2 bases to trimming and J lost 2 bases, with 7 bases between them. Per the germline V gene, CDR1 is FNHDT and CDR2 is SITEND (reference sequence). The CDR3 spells CASSMGRNSDYTF. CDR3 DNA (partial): TGTGCCAGCAGTATGGGGAGGAACTCC.

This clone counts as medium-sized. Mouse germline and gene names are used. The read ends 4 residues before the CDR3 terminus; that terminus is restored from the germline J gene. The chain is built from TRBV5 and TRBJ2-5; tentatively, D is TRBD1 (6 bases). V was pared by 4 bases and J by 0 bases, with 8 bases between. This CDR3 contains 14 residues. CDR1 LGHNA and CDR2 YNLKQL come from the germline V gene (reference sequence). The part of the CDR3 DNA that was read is TGTGCCAGCAGCCGAGGGACAAACCAAGAC. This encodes CASSRGTNQD. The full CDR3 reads CASSRGTNQDTQYF.

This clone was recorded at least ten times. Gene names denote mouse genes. CDR3 sequence: CASRTGTGGPDTQYF. The sequenced part of the CDR3 DNA is TGTGCCAGCAGAACCGGGACTGGGGGTCCGGAC. V and J are TRBV14 and TRBJ2-5; 11 bases line up with TRBD2. The read terminates 4 residues ahead of where the CDR3 ends, so the germline J gene completes it. This CDR3 has 15 residues. The germline CDR1 and CDR2 sequences are SGHDT and FRDEAV.